A single T cell receptor (beta chain) is shown here with its context. It has no known antigen specificity. The input lacks base qualities; no much larger clone sits a single base away. The record originates from a study of cytomegalovirus exposure and HLA in healthy donors (dated by TCRdb to 2016 to 2017). Background on the whole study: An earlier analysis of 587 of the donors reported roughly 300 Gb of sequence data and 117 million unique TCR beta sequences obtained from around 190 million T cells. The study used immunosequencing to profile the T cell repertoires of hundreds of subjects and linked those repertoires to cytomegalovirus serostatus. An early release covering around 630 HLA-typed donors comprised about 310 gigabases of sequencing data and tens of millions of unique TCR sequences. In addition to the first cohort of hundreds of subjects, a separate validation cohort of under 150 different subjects was used. The number of donors typed differed by locus, with roughly 620-640 for A, B, C, DRB1 and DQB1, more than 500 for DQA1, over 600 for DPA1, and some 450 for DPB1. In a later analysis, previously published TCR beta repertoires from several hundred donors were re-analyzed and high-resolution HLA genotyping was added so that TCR occurrence patterns could be studied. Because of strong linkage in the cohort, roughly five DR-DQ haplotypes were treated as single units for association and clustering. The study aimed to test whether cataloging public T cell receptors could reveal signatures of past pathogen exposure. The study combined high-throughput TCR immunosequencing, statistical association of individual TCRs with disease status, and machine learning to predict cytomegalovirus infection status. Donor age, sex, ethnicity and CMV serostatus were compiled alongside the repertoire data. Among about 410 genotyped donors of the cohort, an average of approximately 220,000 unique TCR beta nucleotide sequences was sequenced per donor, of which 15% to 20% were non-productive. HLA typing included class I and class II loci at four-digit resolution. A later genetic analysis used genome-wide SNP genotypes for about 65% of the 666 donors, treating that subset as a discovery cohort. An earlier analysis of some 500 of the donors applied high-throughput TCR beta sequencing to assess whether each TCR beta V gene segment acted as functional or pseudogenic. Every repertoire in the discovery cohort had been generated on one and the same sequencing platform. In the later analysis, no new phenotypic data were used to find candidate immune exposures; instead, reliance was placed on TCR beta sequences and their occurrence across donors. Of the approximately 400 genotyped donors, 81% were placed in the genetic ancestry cluster associated with self-reported Caucasian donors. What the study reported, not specific to this receptor: The only immune exposure information available for the cohort was CMV serostatus. A cluster of highly shared sequence variants was judged likely to be a technical artifact of the sequencing pipeline. Because some donors lacked HLA typing at each locus, the association tests relied only on the typed subset. The classifier was reported to diagnose cytomegalovirus status with high specificity and sensitivity in both the original cohort and the validation cohort. About 17 rarely observed V segments, including chromosome 9 orphons, were excluded from the earlier analysis of a few hundred of the donors because counts were too low. According to a later analysis, most CMV-associated TCR beta chains appeared to be HLA-restricted, and the HLA associations seemed to be driven largely by CMV exposure. Because the 87-base-pair reads could not distinguish some IMGT-functional V segments, including TRBV6-2 and TRBV6-3, those segments were excluded. A further reported finding was that TCR beta sequences accurately predicted the HLA-A and HLA-B alleles for most subjects in the first cohort. In a later genetic analysis, fewer N-insertions in productive TCRs were reported among donors in an Asian-associated ancestry cluster than the approximately 630-donor mean. In vitro tests confirmed that a few of the cytomegalovirus-associated TCR beta chains recognize cytomegalovirus antigens. An earlier analysis of 587 of the donors showed that most TCR beta V segments appeared in productive rearrangements either about 87% or about 30% of the time, which broadly matched IMGT annotations. While some public TCRs were present in many individuals, most TCR sequences turned up only very rarely across donors. When HLA alleles, especially DR and DQ, strongly co-occurred, TCR associations were difficult to assign to individual alleles. Correlated functional status among segregating V segments might reflect linkage disequilibrium, but an unknown experimental factor could not be ruled out. A later analysis associated approximately 17,000 TCR beta sequences with specific HLA alleles at a false discovery rate of 0.05. The presence/absence analyses assumed that sequencing depth was roughly uniform across donors, and that assumption may not be true. This cohort had only TCR beta chains sequenced, and the lack of alpha or paired-chain data limited which features could be detected. According to a later analysis, parvovirus B19, influenza, CMV and Epstein-Barr virus appeared linked to several top co-occurrence clusters. According to the authors, the approach could potentially be generalized to other disease states and immunological phenotypes. In a later genetic analysis, a missense DCLRE1C variant was associated with V-gene and J-gene trimming of TCR beta chains, and the association was replicated in an independent cohort. In the study, 164 TCR beta chains were listed as associated with cytomegalovirus. A later analysis found that HLA-associated TCR beta chains were more clonally expanded and had lower generation probabilities than equally common non-associated chains. According to a later analysis, TCR association rates differed among HLA loci, with DRB1 alleles showing the most associated TCRs and HLA-C alleles showing the fewest.

Trimming removed 4 bases from V and 4 bases from J; the gene matches leave 7 bases unexplained. The germline V gene sets CDR1 to SGHTS and CDR2 to YDEGEE. From the cysteine through the phenylalanine, the CDR3 covers 15 amino acids. The sequence is cut down to CDR3 DNA, 45 bases in frame from base 1. In total, approximately 690 healthy bone marrow donors made up the cohort. Cohort members were all nominally healthy when sampled, although unrecorded immune exposures were likely present. The donor tested CMV seropositive, placing the donor among the roughly 270 seropositive members of the cohort. A peripheral blood sample was collected from each donor, and TCR beta sequencing was performed on peripheral blood mononuclear cells. Genomic DNA extraction from the blood cell samples was performed with the Qiagen DNeasy Blood Extraction Kit. Library preparation was by the immunoSEQ multiplex PCR assay. A mixture of 60 forward primers for TCR Vbeta segments and 13 reverse primers for TCR Jbeta segments was used in the multiplex PCR. Amplification of the CDR3 region of rearranged TCR beta genes was performed with a multiplex PCR assay on genomic DNA. The Illumina HiSeq System was used to sequence the amplified TCR beta libraries as 87-base-pair reads. As for how the authors treated the data: A later analysis tallied about 77 million unique TCR beta chains across the 700 or so repertoires, and 10 million to 11 million of those chains were shared by two or more donors. Raw reads were error-corrected and collapsed into unique sequences with a nearest-neighbor algorithm that merged closely related sequences to remove PCR and sequencing errors. V, D and J gene segments were assigned by aligning CDR3 sequences to IMGT reference sequences. For a sequence to be retained, at least a six-nucleotide match to both a V gene segment and a J gene segment was required. A rearrangement counted as productive if the CDR3 had no stop codons and remained in frame with V and J, and every other rearrangement counted as non-productive. Following IMGT convention, CDR3 was defined as the stretch from the second conserved V-encoded cysteine up to the conserved J-encoded phenylalanine. Sequences without an unambiguous match to a single V gene segment were excluded from the earlier analysis of a few hundred of the donors. An earlier analysis of 587 of the donors called V segments functional above 56.7% productive rearrangements and segregating when the between-donor standard deviation exceeded 5%. A statistical classification framework was built to diagnose cytomegalovirus status from the catalog of TCR beta chain sequences. In a later analysis, V and J genes were assigned by comparing TCR nucleotide sequences against IMGT/GENE-DB human TR gene sequences. The TCRdist pipeline was used in a later analysis to assign CDR3 sequences and most-parsimonious VDJ recombination scenarios. In a later analysis, each TCR beta chain was defined by its CDR3 amino acid sequence together with its V-gene family, and reads without a unique V-gene family were excluded. A later analysis removed 600 or so highly shared, low-generation-probability nucleotide sequences to deal with suspected cross-contamination and a sequencing artifact. In a later analysis, a clonal expansion index for each public chain was calculated from normalized within-repertoire ranks of inferred template counts. A later analysis computed generation probabilities with a VDJ recombination model fitted to out-of-frame rearrangements, and checked the results against IGoR. In a later analysis, TCR-TCR, TCR-HLA and TCR-CMV co-occurrence was scored with hypergeometric tests, and a repertoire-size bias correction was applied to TCR pairs. False discovery rates were estimated in a later analysis by permuting HLA or CMV assignments 20 times. In a later analysis, co-occurring TCRs were grouped using DBSCAN, with TCRdist sequence similarity added in when clustering inside HLA-allele-positive subsets. Repertoires with fewer than 30,000 or more than 120,000 public chains, plus five repertoires with anomalous nucleotide sharing, were excluded from co-occurrence clustering. The source is immuneACCESS, and TCRdb retained only in-frame sequences with V and J called. Part of the clones is not carried over; for the studies checked, unresolved V genes explain less than half of this, and the remainder is unexplained. V and J calls and clone size follow that table, whereas D and trimming were derived from the DNA. The sample includes 100,000 to 150,000 clones, with more than 65% observed a single time. Around 2.7% of the sample is held by the ten biggest clonotypes.

Sequenced input: PBMCs. The sequence came from a woman aged 55-75 years in good health and CMV-seropositive. The rearranged segments are TRBV5-8 and TRBJ1-1; the junction holds 10 bases that match TRBD1. The CDR3 loop reads CASSNKGTGVTEAFF. The DNA sequence is TGTGCCAGCAGCAACAAGGGGACAGGGGTCACTGAAGCTTTCTTT.